The 20 T cell receptor beta chains below all came from one sample that was sequenced in a study of pediatric ulcerative colitis. The data were produced by immunoSEQ multiplex PCR, yet TCRdb's version contains in-frame clones alone and is incomplete. This sample has under 50,000 clones, with around 76% found just once. The rectum was sampled with one to two pinch biopsies at colonoscopy. Specimen: gut tissue. The receptors shown here come from a girl aged 10 to 17 with moderate ulcerative colitis.

The V gene is TRBV7-6, the J gene TRBJ2-1, with TRBD2 as a possible D gene (5 bases). Trimming removed 5 bases at V and 8 bases at J, with 19 bases between. The CDR3 covers 15 residues. Per the germline V gene, CDR1 is SGHVS and CDR2 is FNYEAQ. CDR3 sequence (DNA): TGTGCCAGCAGCGAAAGGGCTAGCTTCGGGGATGAGCAGTTCTTC. Its translation is CASSERASFGDEQFF.

The chain has TRBV19 and TRBJ1-2, with D uncertain. Germline-derived CDR1 and CDR2 are LNHDA and SQIVND (reference sequence). With 2 bases removed from V and 4 bases from J, the gap between germline ends came to 8 bases. The length of the CDR3 is 13 residues. The CDR3 nucleotides read TGTGCCAGTAGTATACTAGGGCCCTATGGCTACACCTTC. Translation gives CASSILGPYGYTF.

The rearrangement joins TRBV29-1 to TRBJ2-1; 9 bases align to TRBD2. V was pared by 2 bases and J by 6 bases, with 8 bases of the junction left unmatched. Germline CDR1 SQVTM, CDR2 ANQGSEA. The CDR3 has 15 residues. The CDR3 bases are TGCAGCGTTGAATATCCTGGACTAGCGTTCAATGAGCAGTTCTTC. Encoded protein: CSVEYPGLAFNEQFF.

J is TRBJ1-5 and V is TRBV28, with a weak D call TRBD1 (6 bases). This CDR3 is 18 amino acids long. Per the germline V gene, CDR1 is MDHEN and CDR2 is SYDVKM. V was pared by 3 bases and J by 1 base, with 19 bases between. Written as DNA, the CDR3 is TGTGCCAGCAGTTTTTGGCGGACAGCGGCGGGAAGCAATCAGCCCCAGCATTTT. This gives the protein CASSFWRTAAGSNQPQHF. Full variable domain (outside the CDR3, taken from reference TRBV28 and TRBJ1-5): DVKVTQSSRYLVKRTGEKVFLECVQDMDHENMFWYRQDPGLGLRLIYFSYDVKMKEKGDIPEGYSVSREKKERFSLILESASTNQTSMYLCASSFWRTAAGSNQPQHFGDGTRLSIL.

This clone was observed once. For the CDR3, the DNA is TGTGCCAGCAGTGAATCGCGGGGGGCCCACTACGAGCAGTACTTC. This encodes CASSESRGAHYEQYF. V gene TRBV2 combines with J gene TRBJ2-7, with TRBD2 matching over 8 bases. This CDR3 spans 15 amino acids. J was trimmed by 3 bases and V by 2 bases; bases with no gene match: 6. Germline CDR1 is SNHLY and CDR2 is FYNNEI.

This chain joins TRBV6-1 and TRBJ1-3; unclear D gene. V lost 1 base to trimming and J lost 8 bases, with 6 bases between them. The CDR3 covers 12 residues. CDR1 and CDR2 from the germline V gene are MNHNS and SASEGT. CDR3: CASSEGEYTIYF. DNA for the CDR3: TGTGCCAGCAGTGAAGGGGAATACACCATATATTTT.

This chain connects TRBV2 to TRBJ1-1, with TRBD1 matching 7 bases. Looked up from germline, CDR1 is SNHLY and CDR2 is FYNNEI. This CDR3 contains 15 residues. V gave up 2 bases and J gave up 1 base; unmatched junction bases: 4. CDR3 residues: CASSELGTENTEAFF. The DNA for the CDR3 is TGTGCCAGCAGTGAATTGGGGACAGAGAACACTGAAGCTTTCTTT.

Written as DNA, the CDR3 is TGTGCCAGCAGTGTTAGGGGTTGGCTCCACGATGAGCAGTTCTTC. Protein sequence: CASSVRGWLHDEQFF. The rearrangement joins TRBV6-1 to TRBJ2-1, with D perhaps TRBD1 (5 bases). Germline-derived CDR1 and CDR2 are MNHNS and SASEGT. V was pared by 4 bases and J by 8 bases, with 18 bases between. This CDR3 has 15 amino acids.

The genes are TRBV14 and TRBJ2-7; 8 bases fit TRBD1. Germline CDR1 and CDR2: SGHDN and FVKESK. The J segment lost 3 bases and the V segment lost 4 bases, leaving 2 bases of the junction unmatched. The CDR3 has 13 amino acids. The CDR3: CASSPGQVYEQYF. The CDR3 nucleotides are TGTGCCAGCAGCCCGGGACAGGTCTACGAGCAGTACTTC.

The chain carries TRBV11-2 and TRBJ2-1, with 10 bases fitting TRBD2. Unmatched junction bases numbered 5, after V lost 0 bases and J lost 6 bases. This CDR3 comprises 16 residues. CDR1 is SGHAT and CDR2 is FQNNGV in the germline V gene. The CDR3 sequence is CASSLDSSGGTNEQFF. Here the CDR3 DNA reads TGTGCCAGCAGCTTAGATAGTAGCGGGGGGACCAATGAGCAGTTCTTC.

The rearrangement joins TRBV11-1 to TRBJ1-2; TRBD1 is a possible D gene (5 bases). Trimming shortened V by 5 bases and J by 6 bases, and 13 bases separated the two germline ends. The CDR3 has 13 residues. Germline CDR1 is SGHAT and CDR2 is FQDESV (reference sequence). In DNA, the CDR3 is TGTGCCAGCAGCGTTCAGGGAACGAATGGCTACACCTTC. Translation: CASSVQGTNGYTF.

J is TRBJ2-1 and V is TRBV19; 7 positions agree with TRBD2. CDR1 is LNHDA and CDR2 is SQIVND in the germline V gene (reference sequence). Trimming removed 5 bases from V and 4 bases from J; junction bases left unmatched: 2. The CDR3 loop spans 13 amino acids. The CDR3 region has the DNA TGTGCCAGTAGTCGGGGGGAATACAATGAGCAGTTCTTC. This codes for CASSRGEYNEQFF.

The chain links TRBV5-1 to TRBJ2-1, with D maybe TRBD1 (5 bases). V was shortened by 5 bases and J by 1 base, with 13 bases between the two germline ends. The CDR3 has 15 amino acids. Germline V gene lookup returns CDR1 SGHRS and CDR2 YFSETQ. The CDR3 DNA reads TGCGCCAGCAGGATGCAGGGTGCTTCCTACAATGAGCAGTTCTTC. Its protein is CASRMQGASYNEQFF.

J is TRBJ2-3 and V is TRBV7-9; D might be TRBD1 (6 bases). There are 14 residues in the CDR3. The V end was cut by 5 bases, the J end by 5 bases, with 14 bases between. Germline values: CDR1 SEHNR, CDR2 FQNEAQ (reference sequence). The CDR3, as DNA: TGTGCCAGCAGCATATCCGGGACACTAGATACGCAGTATTTT. Protein sequence: CASSISGTLDTQYF.

V gene TRBV19 combines with J gene TRBJ1-5, with 7 bases lining up with TRBD1. Germline CDR1 and CDR2: LNHDA and SQIVND (reference sequence). Trimming cost V 7 bases and J 1 base; bases outside gene matches: 10. The CDR3 is 16 residues long. The CDR3 loop reads CASMLTGRVSNQPQHF. The CDR3 DNA is TGTGCCAGTATGCTGACAGGGCGGGTAAGCAATCAGCCCCAGCATTTT.

The rearrangement uses TRBV6-6 and TRBJ1-2, with D perhaps TRBD1 (5 bases). Germline-derived CDR1 and CDR2 are MNHNY and SVGAGI (reference sequence). This CDR3 is 13 amino acids long. V lost 4 bases to trimming and J lost 8 bases, with 14 bases between them. CDR3 region: CASSSDPGFGYTF. For the CDR3, the DNA is TGTGCCAGCAGTTCCGATCCAGGGTTCGGCTACACCTTC.

J is TRBJ1-2 and V is TRBV5-4, with 8 bases aligning to TRBD1. Germline V gene sequence: CDR1 SGHNT, CDR2 YYREEE (reference sequence). V trimming: 4 bases; J trimming: 8 bases; junction bases outside the gene matches: 19. There are 17 residues in the CDR3. CDR3 region: CASSLLVIDRGSGGYTF. The DNA of the CDR3 is TGTGCCAGCAGCCTACTGGTGATCGACAGGGGAAGTGGAGGCTACACCTTC.

The chain has TRBV7-9 and TRBJ1-1, with 7 bases lining up with TRBD1. Germline V gives CDR1 SEHNR, CDR2 FQNEAQ (reference sequence). The CDR3 sequence is 14 residues long. J was trimmed by 5 bases and V by 1 base; bases with no gene match: 4. CDR3 loop: CASSLDTGVTEAFF. CDR3 nucleotides: TGTGCCAGCAGCTTAGATACAGGGGTGACTGAAGCTTTCTTT. Full variable domain (outside the CDR3, taken from reference TRBV7-9 and TRBJ1-1): DTGVSQNPRHKITKRGQNVTFRCDPISEHNRLYWYRQTLGQGPEFLTYFQNEAQLEKSRLLSDRFSAERPKGSFSTLEIQRTEQGDSAMYLCASSLDTGVTEAFFGQGTRLTVV.

The chain couples TRBV5-6 to TRBJ2-6; no definite D call. This CDR3 has 17 residues. Germline V gene lookup returns CDR1 SGHDT and CDR2 YYEEEE. The V end was cut by 4 bases, the J end by 0 bases, with 14 bases between. CDR3 residues: CASSPVIRYSGANVLTF. The CDR3 DNA reads TGTGCCAGCAGCCCCGTTATTAGGTACTCTGGGGCCAACGTCCTGACTTTC.

The rearrangement links TRBV9 to TRBJ2-5, with 10 bases that match TRBD2. This CDR3 region has 14 residues. V dropped 3 bases and J dropped 7; count of bases not matched to a gene: 6. CDR1 and CDR2 from the germline V gene are SGDLS and YYNGEE. This chain's CDR3 is CASSAGLAAGTQYF. The CDR3, as DNA: TGTGCCAGCAGCGCCGGACTAGCGGCAGGGACCCAGTACTTC.